This T cell receptor beta chain emerged from a study of read filtering for tumor transcriptome and immune sequencing (dated by TCRdb to the early 2020s). Regarding the research as a whole: The cohort was composed of approximately 17 male and some 15 female patients, with a mean age of approximately 72 years and an age range of about 40 to 90. Using the same bone marrow samples, the study compared TCR repertoires obtained by targeted immune repertoire sequencing with those obtained by bulk whole-transcriptome sequencing. One of the main goals was to work out a read-filtering strategy for immune repertoire data, in particular whether clonotypes backed by only a single read should be removed. Per sample, about 3.5 to 10.27 million TCR-region mapped reads were obtained with IR-seq, compared with only about 80 to 1,400 with RNA-seq. Whole-transcriptome libraries were prepared with the TruSeq RNA Access Library Prep Kit after DNase treatment. Under revised international staging, roughly eight patients fell into R-ISS I, more than 15 into R-ISS II and about 7 into R-ISS III.

Each patient had bone marrow sampled at the time of active disease. Ficoll-Hypaque density gradient centrifugation was used to isolate the bone marrow mononuclear cells. Myeloma plasma cells were removed and CD138-negative cells were collected by negative selection after labeling with CD138 magnetic microbeads on a MACS separator. Flow cytometry with CD138 antibodies on an Attune NxT was used to check how pure the isolated cells were. TRIzol reagent was used to extract total RNA, and a NanoDrop spectrophotometer was used to quantify the extracted RNA. Paired RNA-seq and IR-seq were performed on each patient's CD138-negative bone marrow sample. The paper's findings and limits, for the study overall: In IR-seq, about four fifths of clonotypes but approximately 3.8% of total reads were represented by single-read clonotypes, whereas in RNA-seq, approximately 73% of clonotypes and approximately 45% of reads were represented by single-read clonotypes. Clonotypes were captured by IR-seq at much higher depth and more reliably than by RNA-seq, and smaller IR-seq throughput was sufficient for identification of most shared clonotypes. The sorted CD138-negative fraction was not purified T cells but a mixed bone marrow immune population. When single-read clonotypes were removed, the proportions of shared clonotypes in IR-seq and RNA-seq correlated more strongly.

V is reduced by 6 bases and J by 4 bases, leaving a spacing of 11 bases between them. The CDR3 covers 13 residues, taking in both the cysteine and the phenylalanine. The CDR3 DNA has 39 bases and is translated from base 1. Starting from roughly 440 ng RNA, TCR libraries were constructed with the Immunoverse kit using molecular barcoded adaptors that cover the alpha/delta and beta/gamma chains. TCR library preparation was performed with the same RNA that was used for transcriptome sequencing. Sequencing of TCR libraries was carried out on an Illumina HiSeq 4000 with 2 x 150 cycles. For the original study's pipeline: TCR reads were aligned to human V, D, J and C references and assembled into CDR3 clonotypes with MiXCR, including quality filtering and error correction. The tcR package in R was used to analyze clonotype counts and gene usage diversity. Raw mapping reads were checked after the RNA-seq reads had been mapped by STAR aligner version 2.5.3a onto the human GRCh37 genome. To test how sequencing depth affected the clonotypes detected, IR-seq fastq files were randomly downsampled with Seqtk 1.3. TCRdb reran the public reads through fastp at Q25 and MiXCR, keeping productive beta chains. Entries that share a CDR3 protein sequence are merged under the most common genes and DNA. The V and J calls were not made by the authors but by TCRdb's processing. In all, the sample holds more than 100,000 distinct CDR3 sequences, and over 10% of those were seen once. Jointly, the top ten make up 8% to 9% of the sample.

Ten or more counts support this clonotype. Its antigen has not been determined. Base qualities are not provided; no much larger clone lies one nucleotide away. The receptor comes from a donor aged 40 or over with multiple myeloma. Specimen: a population of CD138-negative cells sorted from bone marrow. The cell subset or site label, as the study defines it: bone marrow mononuclear cells depleted of CD138+ plasma/myeloma cells by negative magnetic selection. The rearrangement combines TRBV12-3 or TRBV12-4 with TRBJ2-3, with the D gene call left open. CDR3 loop: CASSPVRPDTQYF. The bases are TGTGCCAGCAGCCCCGTTAGGCCAGATACGCAGTATTTT.